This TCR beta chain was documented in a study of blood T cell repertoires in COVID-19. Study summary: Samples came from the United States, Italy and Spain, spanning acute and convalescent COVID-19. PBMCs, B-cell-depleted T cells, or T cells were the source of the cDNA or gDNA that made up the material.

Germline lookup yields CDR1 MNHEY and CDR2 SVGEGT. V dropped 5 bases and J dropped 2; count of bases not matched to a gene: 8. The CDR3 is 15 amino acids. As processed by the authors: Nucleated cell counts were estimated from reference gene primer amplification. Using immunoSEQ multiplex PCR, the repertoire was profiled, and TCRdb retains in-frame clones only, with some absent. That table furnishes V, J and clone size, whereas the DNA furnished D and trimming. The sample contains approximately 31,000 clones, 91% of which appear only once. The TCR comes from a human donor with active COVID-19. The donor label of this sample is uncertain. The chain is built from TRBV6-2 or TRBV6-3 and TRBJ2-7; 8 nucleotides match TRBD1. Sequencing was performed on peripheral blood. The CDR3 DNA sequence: TGTGCCAGCAGTAGTCAGGGGGCGGGCGCCTACGAGCAGTACTTC. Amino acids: CASSSQGAGAYEQYF.